This TCR beta chain was captured in a study of sequential checkpoint blockade in melanoma. Broader study findings: About 30 times likelier clinical benefit followed increased tumor T-cell fraction and clonality.

The ends were cut back, 8 bases at V and 3 bases at J, with 16 bases in the middle. This CDR3 region has 14 residues. The germline V gene has CDR1 KGHSY and CDR2 FQNENV. Assay: immunoSEQ multiplex PCR; the TCRdb copy retains only in-frame clones and omits some. The sample includes approximately 20,000 clones, more than 65% of them seen just once. Treatment specified: randomized to nivolumab then ipilimumab (arm A) or the reverse (arm B). No patient had prior DNA-damaging chemotherapy. Turning to this clone: Its specificity is unknown.

The sample here was tumor tissue (inferred from file names), taken from a patient given nivolumab and ipilimumab in sequence. The sequence came from a human donor with melanoma. The chain is built from TRBV16 and TRBJ1-1; the D gene is possibly TRBD1 (5 bases). CDR3: CASGSTGGYTEAFF. The CDR3 region has the DNA TGTGCCAGCGGTTCGACCGGGGGGTACACTGAAGCTTTCTTT.